One and the same sample provided the 15 T cell receptor beta chains below, sequenced in a study of T cells after yellow fever vaccination (dated by TCRdb to between 2018 and 2021). The method behind the library was 5' RACE. TCRdb names Illumina NovaSeq 6000 as the instrument used. The public reads were reprocessed in TCRdb via fastp at Q25 and MiXCR, keeping in-frame beta chains. A single entry per CDR3 protein holds the most common genes and DNA from its merged rows. The sample has 120,000 or so distinct CDR3 sequences on record, approximately 16% of them singletons. The ten largest clones represent roughly 43% of the sample. This specimen's treatment or condition label, interpreted: live attenuated yellow fever vaccine strain. This sample comprised CD8+ T cells sorted from PBMCs, obtained 5 days after the yellow fever booster vaccination. These receptors came from a young man who received the YFV17D yellow fever vaccine.

This clonotype showed up many times. CDR3 region: CASSVDYTDTQYF. The CDR3 DNA is TGTGCCAGCAGCGTCGACTACACAGATACGCAGTATTTT. The J gene is TRBJ2-3, the V gene TRBV6-6; maybe TRBD2 (5 bases). This CDR3 spans 13 amino acids. Trimming stripped 6 bases from V and 2 bases from J, with 9 bases between. Germline CDR1 is MNHNY and CDR2 is SVGAGI (reference sequence).

This clonotype was detected a few times. This rearrangement joins TRBV27 to TRBJ2-1; 9 bases are a match to TRBD2. There are 16 residues in the CDR3. The germline V gene has CDR1 MNHEY and CDR2 SMNVEV (reference sequence). Trimming removed 5 bases from V and 4 bases from J; junction bases left unmatched: 9. CDR3 DNA sequence: TGTGCCAGCAGTCCCCTGGCTAGCGGGGTATACAATGAGCAGTTCTTC. Translation gives CASSPLASGVYNEQFF.

The table lists this clonotype with a few counts. The V call is TRBV5-1, the J call TRBJ1-1, with no clear D. This CDR3 comprises 13 residues. CDR1 SGHRS and CDR2 YFSETQ come from the germline V gene. V was cut by 4 bases and J by 4 bases, with 11 bases left in between. CDR3 loop: CASSPREGTEAFF. CDR3 sequence (DNA): TGCGCCAGCAGCCCTCGGGAGGGCACTGAAGCTTTCTTT.

This clonotype was seen a few times. The V gene is TRBV6-2 or TRBV6-3, the J gene TRBJ1-5; the D is unclear. The CDR3 totals 12 residues. CDR1 and CDR2 from the germline V gene are MNHEY and SVGEGT. Trimming removed 2 bases from V and 11 bases from J, with 10 bases in between. CDR3 loop: CASSYLYGSQHF. CDR3 nucleotide sequence: TGTGCCAGCAGTTACCTCTACGGGTCCCAGCATTTT.

This clonotype was counted ten times or more. The rearrangement links TRBV6-2 or TRBV6-3 to TRBJ2-2; 7 bases fit TRBD1. The trim removed 6 bases at V and 3 bases at J, leaving 4 bases unmatched. This CDR3 is 14 amino acids long. Looked up from germline, CDR1 is MNHEY and CDR2 is SVGEGT. CDR3 coding DNA: TGTGCCAGCAGAGGGCAGGGGGACACCGGGGAGCTGTTTTTT. Residues: CASRGQGDTGELFF.

This clonotype was counted between two and nine times. This rearrangement joins TRBV3-1 to TRBJ2-7; 7 bases are a match to TRBD1. V shed 0 bases and J 2 bases; nucleotides not matched to a gene: 4. Germline V gene lookup returns CDR1 LGHDT and CDR2 YNNKEL (reference sequence). The CDR3 extends over 15 amino acids. Written as DNA, the CDR3 is TGTGCCAGCAGCCAAGATCCAGGACAGGCCTACGAGCAGTACTTC. Its protein product is CASSQDPGQAYEQYF.

There are a few counts of this clonotype. The chain couples TRBV7-9 to TRBJ2-3, with D unresolved. The CDR3 is made up of 13 amino acids. Per the germline V gene, CDR1 is SEHNR and CDR2 is FQNEAQ (reference sequence). Trimming took off 7 bases at V and 4 bases at J, with 12 bases between the two ends. This chain's CDR3 is CASTLVDADTQYF. CDR3 DNA sequence: TGTGCCAGCACCCTGGTTGATGCAGATACGCAGTATTTT.

In this sample, this clonotype turned up many times. V gene TRBV4-2 combines with J gene TRBJ2-3; TRBD2 matches at 10 bases. Germline lookup yields CDR1 LGHNA and CDR2 YNFKEQ. CDR3 length: 15 residues. V was pared by 1 base and J by 4 bases, with 2 bases of the junction left unmatched. The DNA for the CDR3 is TGTGCCAGCAGCCAAGGGAGCGGGGGGGCAGATACGCAGTATTTT. It codes for CASSQGSGGADTQYF.

This clonotype was seen more than once but under ten times. The chain has TRBV7-6 and TRBJ1-6; D gene uncertain. The V and J ends lost 4 bases and 9 bases respectively, with 13 bases between them. Germline V gives CDR1 SGHVS, CDR2 FNYEAQ. The CDR3 has 14 residues. The CDR3 DNA reads TGTGCCAGCAGCTCGGACGCCGCGCTTTCACCCCTCCACTTT. Encoded protein: CASSSDAALSPLHF. Looking up the rest from reference TRBV7-6 and TRBJ1-6 gives the full variable domain: GAGVSQSPRYKVTKRGQDVALRCDPISGHVSLYWYRQALGQGPEFLTYFNYEAQQDKSGLPNDRFSAERPEGSISTLTIQRTEQRDSAMYRCASSSDAALSPLHFGNGTRLTVT.

The chain couples TRBV11-2 to TRBJ2-4, with 10 bases aligning to TRBD2. CDR1 and CDR2 (germline): SGHAT, FQNNGV. The trim removed 1 base at V and 5 bases at J, leaving 5 bases unmatched. This CDR3 is 16 amino acids long. CDR3 in DNA: TGTGCCAGCAGCTTAGTACTAGCGGGGAGGGAAAACATTCAGTACTTC. As protein: CASSLVLAGRENIQYF.

V and J are TRBV6-6 and TRBJ1-1; the D is unclear. CDR1 MNHNY and CDR2 SVGAGI come from the germline V gene (reference sequence). CDR3 size: 16 residues. Trimming removed 2 bases at V and 5 bases at J, with 18 bases between. Here the CDR3 reads CASSYPLQGKGTEAFF. Written as DNA, the CDR3 is TGTGCCAGCAGTTACCCCCTGCAAGGGAAGGGAACTGAAGCTTTCTTT.

This chain connects TRBV28 to TRBJ2-1, with 11 bases matching TRBD2. The CDR3 is 17 amino acids. V lost 3 bases, J lost 5 bases, and 9 bases stayed unmatched. Germline-derived CDR1 and CDR2 are MDHEN and SYDVKM. CDR3: CASSLLAGGPTDNEQFF. In nucleotides, the CDR3 is TGTGCCAGCAGTTTGCTAGCGGGGGGCCCCACCGACAATGAGCAGTTCTTC.

The J gene is TRBJ2-7, the V gene TRBV7-2, with D perhaps TRBD2 (5 bases). The end of the DNA is better explained by TRBJ2-5, so the J call may be wrong. CDR1 and CDR2 (germline): SGHTA, FQGNSA. This CDR3 has 16 residues. As DNA, the CDR3 is TGTGCCAGCAGCTCAGCGTGGAGGTCGTACCAAGAGACCCAGTACTTC. It specifies CASSSAWRSYQETQYF.

The rearrangement joins TRBV6-2 or TRBV6-3 to TRBJ1-1; no firm D call. The CDR3 extends over 12 amino acids. The V gene's germline CDR1 is MNHEY and CDR2 SVGEGT. Trimming left V 6 bases short and J 13 bases short, with 18 bases between. As DNA, the CDR3 is TGTGCCAGCAGCAGCATAACCGGGCGAGGTTTCTTT. As protein: CASSSITGRGFF.

This clonotype was counted between two and nine times. The chain employs TRBV4-1 and TRBJ2-7, with D unclear. The CDR3 loop spans 13 amino acids. V dropped 0 bases and J dropped 0 bases, with 3 bases sitting between them. Germline V gives CDR1 MGHRA, CDR2 YSYEKL. CDR3 sequence reads: CASSQEDSYEQYF. CDR3 sequence (DNA): TGCGCCAGCAGCCAAGAGGACTCCTACGAGCAGTACTTC.